The 7 T cell receptor beta chains listed next were all sequenced from one sample in a study of OX40 agonist ivuxolimab in advanced cancers. TCRdb's copy holds only in-frame clones and misses some; the assay was immunoSEQ multiplex PCR. Of about 70,000 clones in the sample, roughly 80% were seen once. The source material was CD4+ or CD8+ T cells sorted from blood, sampled in a trial of the OX40 agonist ivuxolimab. The receptors here all came from an adult with an advanced solid tumor such as melanoma, head and neck, liver or kidney cancer.

This rearrangement joins TRBV15 to TRBJ2-5; D remains ambiguous. The V gene's germline CDR1 is LNHNV and CDR2 YYDKDF (reference sequence). The CDR3 runs 14 residues. V lost 1 base, J lost 5 bases, and 11 bases lay in between. The CDR3 DNA sequence: TGTGCCACCAGCAGAGGGTCTAGTGTGGAGACCCAGTACTTC. Encoded protein: CATSRGSSVETQYF. The complete variable domain, with remaining parts taken from reference TRBV15 and TRBJ2-5, reads DAMVIQNPRYQVTQFGKPVTLSCSQTLNHNVMYWYQQKSSQAPKLLFHYYDKDFNNEADTPDNFQSRRPNTSFCFLDIRSPGLGDTAMYLCATSRGSSVETQYFGPGTRLLVL.

This clone was counted only a few times. This chain joins TRBV18 and TRBJ2-5; D uncertain. Germline lookup yields CDR1 KGHSH and CDR2 LQKENI. CDR3 length equals 13 residues. Between the trimmed V and J ends, which lost 3 bases and 1 base, there was a span of 6 bases. CDR3 residues: CASSPQVQETQYF. The CDR3 nucleotides are TGTGCCAGCTCACCTCAAGTCCAAGAGACCCAGTACTTC. Drawing the rest from reference TRBV18 and TRBJ2-5, the complete variable domain is NAGVMQNPRHLVRRRGQEARLRCSPMKGHSHVYWYRQLPEEGLKFMVYLQKENIIDESGMPKERFSAEFPKEGPSILRIQQVVRGDSAAYFCASSPQVQETQYFGPGTRLLVL.

The rearrangement joins TRBV2 to TRBJ2-3; D unclear. CDR1 and CDR2 from the germline V gene are SNHLY and FYNNEI. Between the trimmed V and J ends, which lost 4 bases and 5 bases, there was a span of 13 bases. The CDR3 has 14 amino acids. CDR3 nucleotides: TGTGCCAGCAGTGGAATAACCTCCGGAGATACGCAGTATTTT. This gives the protein CASSGITSGDTQYF.

The gene calls are TRBV5-1 and TRBJ2-3, with D perhaps matching TRBD2 (5 bases). Germline CDR1 and CDR2: SGHRS and YFSETQ. This CDR3 is built from 14 residues. Trimming pared 0 bases from V and 2 bases from J, leaving 7 bases between. CDR3 sequence reads: CASSLGGYTDTQYF. DNA of the CDR3: TGCGCCAGCAGCTTGGGCGGGTACACAGATACGCAGTATTTT.

This clone appeared once. J is TRBJ1-4 and V is TRBV14, with 8 bases aligning to TRBD1. Germline CDR1 is SGHDN and CDR2 is FVKESK. J lost 2 bases, V lost 7 bases, and 0 bases had no gene match. The CDR3 runs to 13 residues. The CDR3 reads CASNRGTNEKLFF. The CDR3 DNA sequence: TGTGCCAGCAACAGGGGGACTAATGAAAAACTGTTTTTT.

The chain employs TRBV7-9 and TRBJ2-1; D not certain. Between the trimmed V and J ends, which lost 2 bases and 10 bases, there was a span of 6 bases. The length of the CDR3 is 11 residues. Germline V gene sequence: CDR1 SEHNR, CDR2 FQNEAQ (reference sequence). CDR3 sequence reads: CASSLKWEQFF. In DNA, the CDR3 is TGTGCCAGCAGCTTAAAGTGGGAGCAGTTCTTC.

This chain links TRBV7-2 with TRBJ2-3; 10 nucleotides match TRBD1. J lost 5 bases, V lost 3 bases, and 2 bases had no gene match. Germline CDR1 and CDR2: SGHTA and FQGNSA. The CDR3 totals 14 residues. The CDR3 sequence is CASSFGQGGDTQYF. CDR3 bases: TGTGCCAGCAGCTTCGGACAGGGGGGAGATACGCAGTATTTT.